The present T cell receptor (beta chain) was sequenced within a study of naive and memory T cell subsets. Study conclusions and caveats: Naive repertoires, especially CD8, held a few larger clonotypes, possibly memory cells re-expressing CD45RA. In naive cells, over 95% of TCR sequences were seen only once.

This clonotype appeared many times. Antigen: not known. The CDR3 sequence is 15 residues long. Per germline, CDR1 LGHNA and CDR2 YSLEER. Trimming pared 4 bases from V and 2 bases from J, leaving 12 bases between. An equimolar mix of two oligonucleotides served as the beta constant-region primer for TRBC1 and TRBC2. Ligated cDNA was amplified by four rounds of PCR with nested alpha and beta constant-region primers and SP2. One entry per CDR3 protein, called by TCRdb with MiXCR from the UMI-ligation and nested PCR reads. Of roughly 140,000 distinct CDR3 sequences listed, about a fifth are singletons. The origin of this receptor is a human donor in good health. The J gene is TRBJ2-1, the V gene TRBV4-3; D assignment may be TRBD1 or TRBD2 (6 bases each). Sequenced: naive CD8+ T cells from blood. The CDR3 DNA is TGCGCCAGCAGCCCCGGAGGGGGGACCTACAATGAGCAGTTCTTC. The encoded protein is CASSPGGGTYNEQFF.